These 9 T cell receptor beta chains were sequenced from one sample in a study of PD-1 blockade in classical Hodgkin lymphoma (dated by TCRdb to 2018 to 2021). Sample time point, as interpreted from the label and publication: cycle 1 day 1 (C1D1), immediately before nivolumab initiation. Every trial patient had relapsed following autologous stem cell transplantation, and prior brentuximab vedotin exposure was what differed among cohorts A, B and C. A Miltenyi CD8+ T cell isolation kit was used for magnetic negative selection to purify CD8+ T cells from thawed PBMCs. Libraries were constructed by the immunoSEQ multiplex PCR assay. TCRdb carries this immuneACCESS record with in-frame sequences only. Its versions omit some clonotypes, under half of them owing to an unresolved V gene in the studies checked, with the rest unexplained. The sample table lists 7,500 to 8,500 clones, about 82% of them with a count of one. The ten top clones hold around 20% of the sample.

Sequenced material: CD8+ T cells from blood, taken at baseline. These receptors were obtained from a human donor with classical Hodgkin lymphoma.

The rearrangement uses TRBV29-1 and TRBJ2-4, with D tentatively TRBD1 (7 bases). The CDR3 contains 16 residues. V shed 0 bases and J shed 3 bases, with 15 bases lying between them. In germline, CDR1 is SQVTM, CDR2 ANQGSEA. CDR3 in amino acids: CSVEDPEGQSKNIQYF. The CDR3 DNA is TGCAGCGTTGAAGACCCGGAGGGACAGAGCAAAAACATTCAGTACTTC.

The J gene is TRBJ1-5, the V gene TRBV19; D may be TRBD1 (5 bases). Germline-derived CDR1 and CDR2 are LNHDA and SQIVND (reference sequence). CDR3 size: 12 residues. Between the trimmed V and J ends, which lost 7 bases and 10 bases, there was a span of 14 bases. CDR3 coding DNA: TGTGCCAGTACATCAGGGTCCGGCCCCCAGCATTTT. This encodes CASTSGSGPQHF.

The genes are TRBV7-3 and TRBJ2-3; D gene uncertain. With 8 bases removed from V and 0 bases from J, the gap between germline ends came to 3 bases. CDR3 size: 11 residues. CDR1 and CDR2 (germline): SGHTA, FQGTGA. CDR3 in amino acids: CASASTDTQYF. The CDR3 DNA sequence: TGTGCCAGCGCTAGCACAGATACGCAGTATTTT.

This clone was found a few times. The CDR3 nucleotides are TGTGCCAGTAGTATTAGGACCTCGGCACAGGGTAGCCCTGGGGCCAACGTCCTGACTTTC. The encoded protein is CASSIRTSAQGSPGANVLTF. The chain has TRBV19 and TRBJ2-6, with D possibly matching TRBD1 (6 bases). Trimming took 3 bases from V and 2 from J, leaving 23 bases between them. The CDR3 runs 20 residues. In germline, CDR1 is LNHDA, CDR2 SQIVND (reference sequence).

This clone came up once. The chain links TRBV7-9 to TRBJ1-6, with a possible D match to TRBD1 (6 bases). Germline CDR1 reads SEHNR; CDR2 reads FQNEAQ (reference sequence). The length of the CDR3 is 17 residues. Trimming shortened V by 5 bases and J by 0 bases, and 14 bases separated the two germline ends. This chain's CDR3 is CASSKGDASSYNSPLHF. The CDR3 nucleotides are TGTGCCAGCAGCAAGGGGGATGCGAGCTCCTATAATTCACCCCTCCACTTT.

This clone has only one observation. For the CDR3, the DNA is TGCGCCAGCAGCCCCGGGGAAGTGAACACTGAAGCTTTCTTT. It yields the protein CASSPGEVNTEAFF. This chain connects TRBV5-1 to TRBJ1-1; D uncertain. Trimming cost V 4 bases and J 0 bases, with 10 bases left between them. CDR3 length: 14 amino acids. Germline V gives CDR1 SGHRS, CDR2 YFSETQ.

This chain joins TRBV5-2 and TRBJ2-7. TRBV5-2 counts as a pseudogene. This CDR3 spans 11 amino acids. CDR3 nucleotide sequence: TGTGCCAGCAGCGACCGCTACGAGCAGTACTTC. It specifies CASSDRYEQYF.

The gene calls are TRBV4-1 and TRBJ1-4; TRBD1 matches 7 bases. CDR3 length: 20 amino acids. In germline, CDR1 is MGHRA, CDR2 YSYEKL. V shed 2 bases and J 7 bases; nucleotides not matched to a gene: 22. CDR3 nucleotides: TGCGCCAGCAGCCAACGGCGACAGGGTCAGAGGGAGGTCGGGATTGAAAAACTGTTTTTT. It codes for CASSQRRQGQREVGIEKLFF.

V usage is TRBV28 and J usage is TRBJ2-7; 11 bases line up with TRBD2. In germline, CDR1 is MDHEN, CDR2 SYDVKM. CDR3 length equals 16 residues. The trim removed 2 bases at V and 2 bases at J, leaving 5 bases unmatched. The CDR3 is CASSLSLAGGTYEQYF. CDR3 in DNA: TGTGCCAGCAGTTTAAGCCTAGCGGGAGGCACCTACGAGCAGTACTTC. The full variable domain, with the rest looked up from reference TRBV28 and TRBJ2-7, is DVKVTQSSRYLVKRTGEKVFLECVQDMDHENMFWYRQDPGLGLRLIYFSYDVKMKEKGDIPEGYSVSREKKERFSLILESASTNQTSMYLCASSLSLAGGTYEQYFGPGTRLTVT.